This TCR beta chain was profiled in a study of blood T cell repertoires in COVID-19. Study information: The study drew acute and convalescent COVID-19 samples from the United States, Italy and Spain. Sources were T cells, B-cell-depleted T cells, or PBMCs; the material itself was cDNA or gDNA.

Authors' methods: Amplifying reference gene primers gave estimates of nucleated cell counts. Generated by immunoSEQ multiplex PCR, the TCRdb table keeps only in-frame clones and is missing some. For V, J and clone size, that table is used; D and trimming come from the DNA. Among 130,000 to 150,000 clones listed, about 87% were seen once. V was pared by 4 bases and J by 6 bases, with 12 bases of the junction left unmatched. Germline V gene data show CDR1 as KGHSH and CDR2 as LQKENI. The CDR3 is 15 amino acids. This receptor was taken from a woman between 45 and 60 years old with acute or convalescent COVID-19. This chain links TRBV18 with TRBJ2-7; 7 nucleotides match TRBD1. Sequencing was carried out using peripheral blood. In nucleotides, the CDR3 is TGTGCCAGCTCACAACCTACCGGGACAGCCCTCGAGCAGTACTTC. It codes for CASSQPTGTALEQYF.